The 12 T cell receptor beta chains reported below all come from one sample, sequenced in a study of tumor-infiltrating lymphocytes in primary liver carcinoma (dated by TCRdb to the late 2010s). TCRdb shows the sequencer as Illumina HiSeq 2500. Using a constant-region primer and ProtoScript II reverse transcriptase, TCRbeta-specific cDNA was reverse-transcribed from roughly 460 ng total RNA. Construction of the TCRbeta libraries relied on three nested rounds of multiplex PCR, following a slightly modified ARM-PCR procedure. Multiplex TRBV1-TRBV30 forward primers and a Cbeta reverse primer were used in the first two PCR rounds, each of which was run for approximately 10 cycles. Using fastp trimming at Q25 and MiXCR clonotype assembly, TCRdb reanalyzed the public sequencing data and kept in-frame beta chains. Rows merge per CDR3 protein into single entries with the most common DNA and genes. The sample includes tens of thousands of distinct CDR3 sequences, with nearly 80% observed a single time. Of the sample, 35% to 50% falls within the top ten clones.

Without any cell sorting, total RNA and DNA were co-extracted from roughly 20-30 mg of bulk tissue using the AllPrep DNA/RNA mini kit. Sequenced sample: liver tumor tissue from sampling region 3. The label giving this sample's cell subset or site can be read as: tumor region T3, left-lateral pole. Receptors originate from a middle-aged man with primary liver carcinoma and hepatitis B virus infection.

Points on this clonotype: A junction boundary mismatches the germline segment, possibly from a read error. This chain connects TRBV4-2 to TRBJ2-7; 16 bases are shared with TRBD2. Germline V gene data show CDR1 as LGHNA and CDR2 as YNFKEQ. There are 18 residues in the CDR3. CDR3 DNA: TGTGCCAGCACTGGAACACCGGGACTAGCGGGAGGGCCACACGAGGAGTACTTC. This gives the protein CASTGTPGLAGGPHEEYF.

This clonotype occurred many times. This rearrangement joins TRBV5-5 to TRBJ2-2; 10 positions agree with TRBD1. The CDR3 is made up of 14 amino acids. CDR1 is SGHKS and CDR2 is YYEKEE in the germline V gene (reference sequence). Trimming at V came to 5 bases and at J to 6 bases, leaving 4 bases not matched to a gene. The CDR3: CASRQTGGAGELFF. The CDR3 DNA reads TGTGCCAGCAGACAGACAGGGGGCGCCGGGGAGCTGTTTTTT.

The chain employs TRBV10-3 and TRBJ2-7; D remains ambiguous. Trimming removed 2 bases from V and 4 bases from J, with 15 bases in between. The germline V gene has CDR1 ENHRY and CDR2 SYGVKD. This CDR3 has 15 amino acids. This CDR3 reads CAISETRRREYEQYF. The DNA for the CDR3 is TGTGCCATCAGTGAGACCCGTAGAAGAGAGTACGAGCAGTACTTC.

With respect to this clonotype: At one boundary the junction diverges from the germline segment, which might be a read error. V gene TRBV10-2 combines with J gene TRBJ1-2, with 7 nucleotides matching TRBD1. CDR3 length: 15 amino acids. CDR1 is WSHSY, CDR2 SAAADI, per germline. This chain's CDR3 is CSSGDTGEVYYGYTF. CDR3 in DNA: TGCTCCAGCGGGGATACAGGGGAGGTTTACTATGGCTACACCTTC.

Points on this clonotype: At one of its ends the junction is not consistent with the germline gene, which may arise from a read error. V gene TRBV4-2 combines with J gene TRBJ2-7; 15 bases agree with TRBD2. The CDR3 totals 18 residues. CDR1 and CDR2 from the germline V gene are LGHNA and YNFKEQ. CDR3 region: CASSGKPGLAGGPYEQYF. CDR3 bases: TGTGCAAGCAGTGGAAAACCGGGACTAGCGGGAGGACCATACGAGCAGTACTTC.

This clonotype is medium-sized in the sample. The chain has TRBV6-6 and TRBJ1-5; perhaps TRBD1 as D (6 bases). The CDR3 has 14 amino acids. The germline V and J ends were trimmed by 8 bases and 7 bases, with 18 bases remaining between them. CDR1 is MNHNY and CDR2 is SVGAGI in the germline V gene (reference sequence). As DNA, the CDR3 is TGTGCCAGCCGTGGCGGGGACACCCAACAGCCCCAGCATTTT. Translation gives CASRGGDTQQPQHF.

For this clonotype: At one boundary the junction diverges from the germline segment, which might be a read error. This chain uses TRBV11-2 with TRBJ2-2; tentatively, D is TRBD2 (6 bases). CDR1 SGHAT and CDR2 FQNNGV come from the germline V gene. CDR3 length: 17 amino acids. CDR3 sequence (DNA): TGTTCCAGCAGCTTAGCATTAGGAGGGGCAAGCACCGGGGAGCTATTTTTT. Residues: CSSSLALGGASTGELFF.

In the case of this clonotype: The junction departs from germline at one end; a sequencing error may be responsible. The CDR3 loop is CASSLEEWHDDTGELYF. CDR3 DNA sequence: TGCGCCAGCAGCTTGGAAGAGTGGCACGATGACACCGGGGAGCTGTATTTT. The chain is built from TRBV5-1 and TRBJ2-2, with D perhaps matching TRBD2 (5 bases). Germline loops: CDR1 SGHRS, CDR2 YFSETQ. There are 17 residues in the CDR3.

This sequence joins TRBV11-2 and TRBJ2-1; D call uncertain. V was cut by 2 bases and J by 16 bases, with 21 bases left in between. Germline V gene lookup returns CDR1 SGHAT and CDR2 FQNNGV. The CDR3 has 14 amino acids. In DNA, the CDR3 is TGTGCCAGCAGCTTATACCGGCTAGATAGTGAGCGATTCTTC. Protein sequence: CASSLYRLDSERFF.

A remark on this clonotype: At one end, the junction sequence differs from germline, possibly due to a read error. The V call is TRBV4-3, the J call TRBJ2-7; maybe TRBD2 (6 bases). The V gene's germline CDR1 is LGHNA and CDR2 YSLEER. This CDR3 region has 15 residues. The CDR3 nucleotides are TGCACCAGCAGCCAGGACCGGGAGACTCCCTACGGGCAGTACTTC. This translates into CTSSQDRETPYGQYF.

By share, this clonotype counts as medium-sized. The chain joins TRBV6-6 to TRBJ2-7; 7 bases line up with TRBD1. V shed 5 bases and J 4 bases; nucleotides not matched to a gene: 8. Germline assignment: CDR1 MNHNY and CDR2 SVGAGI (reference sequence). CDR3 length: 14 amino acids. This chain's CDR3 is CASSVLGQQYEQYF. CDR3 in DNA: TGTGCCAGCAGTGTTCTGGGACAGCAATACGAGCAGTACTTC.

The chain joins TRBV18 to TRBJ1-4; 7 bases match TRBD1. Germline CDR1 KGHSH, CDR2 LQKENI. Trimming cost V 3 bases and J 5 bases; bases outside gene matches: 6. This CDR3 is built from 15 residues. The DNA for the CDR3 is TGTGCCAGCTCACCCGACAGGGACCCCAATGAAAAACTGTTTTTT. The encoded protein is CASSPDRDPNEKLFF.